This paragraph reports one TCR beta chain. Which antigen it targets is not known. No much larger clone exists at a distance of one base, and base qualities are not known. A MiSeq instrument was used for deep resolution sequencing, which targeted depths ranging from 1 in 1 million up to 1 in 200,000 T cells, with coverage averaging 10x for each clonotype. The immunoSEQ hsTCRB Kit was used to generate the TCR beta libraries. Concerning the study's data processing: The data were analyzed with ImmunoSEQ Analyzer and ImmunoSEQ Data Assistant, and V, D and J gene assignments followed IMGT definitions. Clonality, with values ranging from 0 to 1, was calculated as one minus the normalized Shannon entropy of productive rearrangement frequencies. Only overrepresented clonotypes making up at least 0.05% of the repertoire of each patient were included in the public clonotype analysis. Some 14 age-matched healthy donor repertoires from immuneACCESS served as clonality controls. In TCRdb, the immuneACCESS table is reduced to in-frame sequences with V and J assigned. These tables do not hold every clone; where another copy was compared, an unresolved V gene accounts for under half, and the others remain unexplained. The V and J calls and clone size are taken from that table; D and trimming were inferred from the DNA. Recorded for this sample are about 25,000 clones; 69% of them occurred a single time. Roughly 51% of the sample is in the top ten clones.

Measured from the cysteine to the phenylalanine, the CDR3 is 13 residues long. Of all the DNA, just the CDR3 is kept, 39 bases in frame from base 1. These data come from a study of cytotoxic CD8 clonotypes in ibrutinib-treated CLL (dated by TCRdb to the early 2020s). General notes on the study: The cohort had about a dozen relapsed/refractory and around 15 treatment-naive patients; approximately 17 were IGHV unmutated. Partial responses were observed in about 24 patients and complete responses in 2; after a median follow-up of roughly 62 months, remission was maintained in some 14 patients and progression was observed in roughly 12. Response samples were obtained after a median of 12 months of treatment, with a range of roughly 6 to 36 months. Samples averaged approximately 240,000 productive templates and about 94,000 productive rearrangements. Longitudinal samples were obtainable from 26 of the 86 participants in the trial. Cryopreserved peripheral blood mononuclear cells were collected before treatment, at response, and at either disease progression or sustained remission. Every sample from remission and from progressive disease was obtained while the patients were still on ibrutinib. Paper-wide results and their limitations: Baseline clonality was found to be higher than that of age-matched healthy donors and was strongly correlated with circulating CD8+ T-cell counts. Sustained-remission and progressing patients did not have matched sampling times, and lymph node repertoires were not examined. Public clonotypes were rare and either shrank or stayed stable during treatment, and the rise in clonality at ibrutinib response reflected expansion of private clonotypes. At ibrutinib response clonality went up, during sustained remission it held steady, and at progression it dropped back toward baseline.

This sample's time point label indicates: progressive disease on ibrutinib. Approximately 2 micrograms of genomic DNA were extracted from cryopreserved PBMCs for TCR beta library preparation. High-throughput TCR beta sequencing was performed on longitudinal blood samples from CLL patients receiving ibrutinib monotherapy. Patients were enrolled in a phase 2 open-label single-center ibrutinib monotherapy trial. The source material was PBMCs, sampled at disease progression, from a patient treated with ibrutinib. The TCR was taken from a human donor with chronic lymphocytic leukemia. Recombination joined TRBV21-1 with TRBJ1-1. TRBV21-1 is termed a pseudogene. The DNA sequence is given as TGTGCCAGCAGCAACGAGGGTGGCACTGAAGCTTTCTTT. It translates as CASSNEGGTEAFF.